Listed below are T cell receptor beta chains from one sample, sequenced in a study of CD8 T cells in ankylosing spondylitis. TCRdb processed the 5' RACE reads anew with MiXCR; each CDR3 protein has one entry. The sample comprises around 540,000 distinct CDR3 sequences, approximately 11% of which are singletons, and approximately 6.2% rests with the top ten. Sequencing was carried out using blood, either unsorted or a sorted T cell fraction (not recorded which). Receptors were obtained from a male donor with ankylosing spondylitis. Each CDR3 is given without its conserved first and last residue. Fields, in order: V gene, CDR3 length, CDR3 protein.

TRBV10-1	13	ASSEPSPSTDTQY
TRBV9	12	ASSAGAGGETQY
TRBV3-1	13	ASSQDPVPTDTQY
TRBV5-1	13	ASSSIAGGSYEQY
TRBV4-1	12	ASSQGSFWETQY
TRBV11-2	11	ASSLAWTDTQY
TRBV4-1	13	ASSPRDRNTGELF
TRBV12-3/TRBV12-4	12	ASSFLRLETEAF
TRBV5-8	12	ASSTPNRGRTQY
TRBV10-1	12	ASSESFRVAGEY
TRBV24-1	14	ATQTSGASATGELF
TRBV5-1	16	ASSLVWQPAGGANVLT
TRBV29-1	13	SVHPTGESTGELF
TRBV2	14	ASSEDLGAGANVLT
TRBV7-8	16	ASSRPGTSGTTYNEQF
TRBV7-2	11	ASSPFRDYGYT
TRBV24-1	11	ATRGKHTGELF
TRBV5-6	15	ASDIYPGQTLTDTQY
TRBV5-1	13	ASSLDRRDNSPLH
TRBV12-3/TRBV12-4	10	ASRTAFYEQY
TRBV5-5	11	ASSRPEVQTQY
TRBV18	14	ASSPSGGTMNTEAF